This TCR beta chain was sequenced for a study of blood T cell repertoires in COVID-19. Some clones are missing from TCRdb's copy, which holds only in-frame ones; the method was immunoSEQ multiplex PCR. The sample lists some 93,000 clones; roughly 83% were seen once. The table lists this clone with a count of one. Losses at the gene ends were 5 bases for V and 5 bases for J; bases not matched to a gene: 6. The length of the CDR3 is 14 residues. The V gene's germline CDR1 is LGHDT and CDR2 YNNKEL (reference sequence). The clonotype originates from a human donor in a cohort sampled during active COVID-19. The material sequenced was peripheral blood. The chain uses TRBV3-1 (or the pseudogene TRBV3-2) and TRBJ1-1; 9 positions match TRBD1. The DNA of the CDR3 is TGTGCCAGCAGCGCGGGACAGGGAGGAACTGAAGCTTTCTTT. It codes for CASSAGQGGTEAFF.